A selection of T cell receptor beta chains follows, all from one sample in a study of PD-L1 blockade in urothelial cancer. TCRdb's copy holds only in-frame clones and misses some; the assay was immunoSEQ multiplex PCR. The profile shows 120,000 or so clones, roughly 82% of them singletons. The input for sequencing was PBMCs, taken around atezolizumab (anti-PD-L1) treatment. The receptors here all came from a man aged 50-60 years with urothelial cancer. The CDR3 runs from the conserved cysteine through the conserved F or W.

j_call: TRBJ2-7; v_call: TRBV19; cdr3_aa: CASSRGGSSYEQYF
j_call: TRBJ2-1; v_call: TRBV9; cdr3_aa: CASSSSGIPANEQFF
j_call: TRBJ2-3; v_call: TRBV18; cdr3_aa: CASSPGATDTQYF
j_call: TRBJ2-1; v_call: TRBV19; cdr3_aa: CASSILRYETGDNEQFF
j_call: TRBJ2-7; v_call: TRBV5-1; cdr3_aa: CASSLGGDGAYEQYF
j_call: TRBJ2-1; v_call: TRBV4-2; cdr3_aa: CASSQVGTSSYNEQFF
j_call: TRBJ2-4; v_call: TRBV28; cdr3_aa: CASSLTSGRAVRIQYF
j_call: TRBJ2-6; v_call: TRBV5-1; cdr3_aa: CASSAKLSPGANVLTF
j_call: TRBJ2-3; v_call: TRBV7-2; cdr3_aa: CASSPFPRSGLAGDTQYF
j_call: TRBJ2-7; v_call: TRBV11-2; cdr3_aa: CASSLVTSGPEYEQYF
j_call: TRBJ2-1; v_call: TRBV5-4; cdr3_aa: CASSLGGTSYNEQFF
j_call: TRBJ2-1; v_call: TRBV7-2; cdr3_aa: CASSSIKSGGEQFF
j_call: TRBJ1-5; v_call: TRBV30; cdr3_aa: CAWSVQGNQPQHF
j_call: TRBJ2-1; v_call: TRBV5-1; cdr3_aa: CASSRTSGRVNEQFF